This T cell receptor beta chain derives from a study of blood T cells in healthy people across ages. Whole-study findings and limits: Relative to aged donors, long-lived donors carried more naive CD4+ cells and displayed higher diversity. Per million T cells, TCR beta diversity dropped roughly linearly as age increased.

The sample holds a few counts of this clonotype. Antigen unknown. A second PCR of 7 to 11 cycles used a sample-barcoded 5' primer and a J-beta primer mix. TCRdb reprocessed the 5' RACE reads via MiXCR and lists one record per CDR3 protein. The sample includes 800,000 to 900,000 distinct CDR3 sequences, about 62% of them seen just once. V dropped 5 bases and J dropped 2 bases, with 11 bases sitting between them. This CDR3 contains 13 residues. Germline values: CDR1 DFQATT, CDR2 SNEGSKA (reference sequence). In each sample, at least 6 million PBMCs were isolated. The receptor was isolated from a man younger than 40 in good health. This chain joins TRBV20-1 and TRBJ2-3; D gene ambiguous. The sample consisted of blood. CDR3 loop: CSAFGNSTDTQYF. For the CDR3, the DNA is TGCAGTGCTTTCGGCAACTCCACAGATACGCAGTATTTT.